The rows below give T cell receptor beta chains drawn from one sample of a study of blood T cell repertoires in COVID-19. Sequencing used immunoSEQ multiplex PCR; TCRdb keeps in-frame clones, though not all of them. The data hold fewer than 250,000 clones, with approximately 91% observed a single time. Sequencing was carried out using peripheral blood. The receptors stem from a man aged 55-75 years who had recovered from COVID-19. Both conserved end residues are part of each CDR3. The D gene is left open where the match is weak. Clone size is given for some rows only: seen once, a few or many times, or a class if the clone is expanded.

clone size	V gene	D gene	J gene	CDR3 protein	CDR3 DNA
-	TRBV3-1/TRBV3-2	TRBD1	TRBJ1-6	CASSQVKTGGNSPLHF	TGTGCCAGCAGCCAAGTTAAGACAGGGGGAAATTCACCCCTCCACTTT
-	TRBV12-3/TRBV12-4	TRBD1	TRBJ2-7	CASRKTGVNEQYF	TGTGCCAGCAGGAAAACAGGGGTCAACGAGCAGTACTTC
-	TRBV24-1	-	TRBJ2-2	CATSDPVAGELFF	TGTGCCACCAGTGACCCGGTGGCCGGGGAGCTGTTTTTT
-	TRBV5-4	-	TRBJ2-5	CASSGGTVETQYF	TGTGCCAGCAGCGGGGGGACAGTTGAGACCCAGTACTTC
-	TRBV3-1/TRBV3-2	TRBD2	TRBJ2-4	CASSLKGSSGTSPKNIQYF	TGTGCCAGCAGCCTCAAGGGATCTAGCGGGACATCGCCCAAAAACATTCAGTACTTC
-	TRBV3-1/TRBV3-2	-	TRBJ1-2	CASSFSVNYGYTF	TGTGCCAGCAGCTTCAGTGTTAACTATGGCTACACCTTC
-	TRBV3-1/TRBV3-2	TRBD2	TRBJ2-5	CASSQALAGKETQYF	TGTGCCAGCAGCCAAGCACTAGCGGGGAAAGAGACCCAGTACTTC
-	TRBV28	-	TRBJ2-7	CASSFVLQSRVPYEQYF	TGTGCCAGCAGTTTCGTCCTCCAATCCAGGGTGCCCTACGAGCAGTACTTC
few	TRBV6-6	-	TRBJ1-1	CAIQRGNTEAFF	TGTGCCATCCAAAGGGGGAACACTGAAGCTTTCTTT
-	TRBV19	TRBD1	TRBJ1-1	CASSTTGGVGITEAFF	TGTGCCAGTAGTACCACAGGGGGCGTGGGGATCACTGAAGCTTTCTTT
-	TRBV7-3	TRBD2	TRBJ2-3	CASSLTAGGPHTQYF	TGTGCCAGCAGCTTAACGGCGGGAGGGCCACATACGCAGTATTTT
-	TRBV12-2	-	TRBJ2-1	CASRLAHAREVEQFF	TGTGCAAGTCGCTTAGCGCACGCCAGGGAGGTTGAGCAGTTCTTC
-	TRBV5-1	-	TRBJ1-1	CASSPQGLAEAFF	TGCGCCAGCAGCCCTCAGGGGCTTGCGGAAGCTTTCTTT
-	TRBV2	-	TRBJ1-2	CASRLDSSNYGYTF	TGTGCCAGCAGATTGGACAGCTCCAACTATGGCTACACCTTC
-	TRBV6-5	TRBD1	TRBJ2-7	CASSYSMGQGSYEQYF	TGTGCCAGCAGTTACTCGATGGGACAGGGCTCCTACGAGCAGTACTTC
-	TRBV11-1	TRBD2	TRBJ2-5	CASSLGLAGGPETQYF	TGTGCCAGCAGCCTCGGACTAGCGGGAGGGCCGGAGACCCAGTACTTC
-	TRBV5-1	TRBD1	TRBJ2-1	CASSRGTGTYNEQFF	TGCGCCAGCAGCCGAGGGACAGGCACTTACAATGAGCAGTTCTTC
-	TRBV21-1	-	TRBJ2-5	CASSKEQGARKETQYF	TGTGCCAGCAGCAAAGAACAGGGGGCGCGTAAAGAGACCCAGTACTTC
-	TRBV2	TRBD1	TRBJ2-2	CASRQGYGELFF	TGTGCCAGCAGACAGGGGTACGGGGAGCTGTTTTTT
-	TRBV2	TRBD2	TRBJ2-1	CAGRLAPDYNEQFF	TGTGCCGGCCGACTAGCGCCAGACTACAATGAGCAGTTCTTC
few	TRBV7-2	TRBD1	TRBJ1-5	CASSLEQGLNQPQHF	TGTGCCAGCAGCTTAGAACAGGGGTTAAATCAGCCCCAGCATTTT
few	TRBV6-6	-	TRBJ1-4	CASSYGGGVGDEKLFF	TGTGCCAGCAGTTACGGTGGAGGGGTCGGGGATGAAAAACTGTTTTTT
once	TRBV28	TRBD1	TRBJ2-1	CASTSGGFGEQFF	TGTGCCAGCACCTCAGGGGGTTTCGGTGAGCAGTTCTTC
once	TRBV9	-	TRBJ2-7	CASSVDYGAYEQYF	TGTGCCAGCAGCGTAGATTACGGAGCGTACGAGCAGTACTTC
-	TRBV6-5	-	TRBJ1-3	CASREGGNTIYF	TGTGCCAGCAGGGAGGGAGGAAACACCATATATTTT
-	TRBV27	TRBD2	TRBJ2-2	CASRGSGRANTGELFF	TGTGCCAGCAGGGGTAGCGGGAGGGCGAACACCGGGGAGCTGTTTTTT
-	TRBV29-1	-	TRBJ1-3	CSVEYGDGNTIYF	TGCAGCGTTGAATATGGAGACGGAAACACCATATATTTT
-	TRBV10-3	-	TRBJ1-2	CAIQRGNYGYTF	TGTGCCATCCAAAGAGGCAACTATGGCTACACCTTC
-	TRBV3-1/TRBV3-2	-	TRBJ1-2	CASSLSSGALNYGYTF	TGTGCCAGCAGCCTGAGCTCAGGGGCCCTTAACTATGGCTACACCTTC
-	TRBV5-5	-	TRBJ2-2	CASSLVGTVTGELFF	TGTGCCAGCAGCTTGGTGGGTACAGTAACCGGGGAGCTGTTTTTT
few	TRBV5-1	-	TRBJ1-1	CASSWTGTEAFF	TGCGCCAGCAGCTGGACGGGGACTGAAGCTTTCTTT
-	TRBV18	-	TRBJ1-5	CASSPGRNGNQPQHF	TGTGCCAGCTCACCGGGGAGGAATGGCAATCAGCCCCAGCATTTT
-	TRBV7-3	TRBD1	TRBJ2-1	CASSRQGEQFF	TGTGCCAGCAGCCGACAGGGTGAGCAGTTCTTC
once	TRBV9	TRBD2	TRBJ2-5	CASSAGTSGGAVQETQYF	TGTGCCAGCAGCGCAGGGACTAGCGGGGGGGCCGTCCAAGAGACCCAGTACTTC
-	TRBV19	TRBD1	TRBJ1-4	CASNYRGKAAEKLFF	TGTGCCAGTAATTACAGGGGCAAGGCGGCGGAAAAACTGTTTTTT
-	TRBV12-5	-	TRBJ1-1	CASGSPSEQALLDTEAFF	TGTGCTAGTGGTTCACCTTCCGAACAGGCCCTACTGGACACTGAAGCTTTCTTT
-	TRBV5-6	-	TRBJ2-7	CASSPTLMYEQYF	TGTGCCAGCAGCCCAACCCTAATGTACGAGCAGTACTTC
once	TRBV6-5	TRBD2	TRBJ2-7	CAVPVAGGLNYEQYF	TGTGCCGTACCGGTAGCGGGAGGCCTAAACTACGAGCAGTACTTC
-	TRBV5-4	-	TRBJ1-6	CASSSPRGGRNYSPLHF	TGTGCCAGCAGCTCCCCGAGGGGGGGCCGCAACTATTCACCCCTCCACTTT
-	TRBV5-6	-	TRBJ2-3	CASSLVPSGTDTQYF	TGTGCCAGCAGCTTGGTCCCTAGCGGCACAGATACGCAGTATTTT
-	TRBV5-3	TRBD1	TRBJ2-7	CARSQGVGRGVSYEQYF	TGTGCCAGAAGCCAGGGGGTGGGCAGGGGCGTATCCTACGAGCAGTACTTC
-	TRBV29-1	-	TRBJ2-1	CSTQDISSYNEQFF	TGCAGCACACAAGACATCAGCTCCTACAATGAGCAGTTCTTC
-	TRBV10-3	-	TRBJ2-2	CAISDRDTGELFF	TGTGCCATCAGTGACAGGGACACCGGGGAGCTGTTTTTT
-	TRBV5-4	-	TRBJ2-3	CASSLRWGGFTDTQYF	TGTGCCAGCAGCTTGAGGTGGGGAGGATTCACAGATACGCAGTATTTT
-	TRBV5-8	TRBD2	TRBJ2-2	CASSLDFGGAGTGELFF	TGTGCCAGCAGCTTGGACTTCGGGGGGGCGGGCACCGGGGAGCTGTTTTTT
-	TRBV10-3	TRBD1	TRBJ1-1	CAISESDRGNSEAFF	TGTGCCATCAGTGAGTCGGACAGGGGGAACTCTGAAGCTTTCTTT
-	TRBV7-2	-	TRBJ1-2	CASSETPPPANYGYTF	TGTGCCAGCAGCGAAACGCCCCCCCCAGCTAACTATGGCTACACCTTC
-	TRBV9	TRBD1	TRBJ1-2	CASSVGTGVRGYGYTF	TGTGCCAGCAGCGTGGGGACAGGGGTCAGGGGCTATGGCTACACCTTC
-	TRBV5-1	TRBD1	TRBJ1-2	CASSTGQGDYGYTF	TGCGCCAGCAGCACCGGACAGGGGGACTATGGCTACACCTTC
-	TRBV2	-	TRBJ2-1	CASKFSVNNEQFF	TGTGCCAGCAAGTTCTCAGTTAACAATGAGCAGTTCTTC
few	TRBV9	-	TRBJ2-3	CASSWRGTDTQYF	TGTGCCAGCAGCTGGCGGGGCACAGATACGCAGTATTTT